The clone carrying this TCR beta chain has just one count. Its antigen is as yet unknown. The time point here: blood 2 weeks post-SBRT. Treatment specified: 15 Gy SBRT to primary tumor, nephrectomy 4 weeks later. After SBRT, blood was collected at 2 and 4 weeks, plus baseline. Generated by immunoSEQ multiplex PCR, the TCRdb table keeps only in-frame clones and is missing some. The table lists some 130,000 clones, 88% of them singletons, with approximately 5.8% in the top ten. V trimming: 2 bases; J trimming: 2 bases; junction bases outside the gene matches: 5. There are 15 residues in the CDR3. Germline loops: CDR1 SGHRS, CDR2 YFSETQ. This specimen comes from a study of radiation and T cells in renal cell carcinoma. On the study more broadly: Nephrectomy followed 15 Gy stereotactic body radiation by 4 weeks. Study-wide findings and caveats: From baseline, blood top tumor clonotypes peaked at 2 weeks post-radiation.

The chain has TRBV5-1 and TRBJ2-5; 8 nucleotides line up with TRBD2. The sequencing here drew on blood, taken from a patient whose treatment included radiotherapy and nephrectomy. The sequence derives from a woman aged 70-85 years with renal cell carcinoma. The CDR3 DNA reads as TGCGCCAGCAGCTTTATCGGGGGGGCGCAAGAGACCCAGTACTTC. This encodes CASSFIGGAQETQYF.